The count of the clone carrying this T cell receptor (beta chain) is one. Antigen: not known. The data were produced by immunoSEQ multiplex PCR, yet TCRdb's version contains in-frame clones alone and is incomplete. The sample lists some 66,000 clones, around 90% occurring once. This record belongs to a study of OX40 agonist ivuxolimab in advanced cancers. Study summary: Partial response was recorded in three patients: one hepatocellular carcinoma and two cutaneous melanoma cases.

Notes on the study in general: Antigens targeted by the expanded peripheral T cells were not determined. Patients who responded partially at 0.1-3.0 mg/kg showed clonal expansion ranking among the lowest.

CDR3 length: 17 residues. With 4 bases clipped from V and 0 bases from J, the junction kept 7 bases outside the gene matches. The V gene's germline CDR1 is LNHDA and CDR2 SQIVND (reference sequence). The chain uses TRBV19 and TRBJ2-3, with 10 bases identical to TRBD2. The sample in question was CD4+ or CD8+ T cells sorted from blood, obtained in a trial of the OX40 agonist ivuxolimab. This TCR derives from an adult with an advanced solid tumor such as melanoma, head and neck, liver or kidney cancer. CDR3 in DNA: TGTGCCAGTAGTACGTCTAGCGGGGGACTCAGCACAGATACGCAGTATTTT. Translation gives CASSTSSGGLSTDTQYF.